A single sample is the source of the 24 T cell receptor beta chains below, sequenced in a study of OX40 agonist ivuxolimab in advanced cancers. The method was immunoSEQ multiplex PCR; TCRdb's version includes in-frame clones alone and lacks a portion of them. The top ten clones hold roughly an eighth of a sample with 50,000 to 60,000 clones, 86% of them seen once. Specimen: CD4+ or CD8+ T cells sorted from blood, collected in a trial of the OX40 agonist ivuxolimab. These TCRs come from an adult with an advanced solid tumor such as melanoma, head and neck, liver or kidney cancer.

The chain is built from TRBV11-2 and TRBJ2-3; 10 bases line up with TRBD2. With V trimmed by 2 bases and J by 4 bases, 3 bases remained unmatched. Germline V gene sequence: CDR1 SGHAT, CDR2 FQNNGV. The CDR3 loop spans 15 amino acids. Written as DNA, the CDR3 is TGTGCCAGCAGCTTAAGGCTAGCGGGAGCAGATACGCAGTATTTT. Translated: CASSLRLAGADTQYF.

This CDR3 is CASRLDYGYTF. DNA of the CDR3: TGTGCCAGCAGACTAGACTATGGCTACACCTTC. The V gene is TRBV6-6, the J gene TRBJ1-2; no definite D call. The germline gives CDR1 MNHNY, CDR2 SVGAGI (reference sequence). The V gene lost 6 bases and the J gene lost 3 bases, with 5 bases spanning the gap. The CDR3 has 11 residues.

The rearrangement links TRBV19 to TRBJ2-3; a weak D match, TRBD1 (5 bases). Germline-derived CDR1 and CDR2 are LNHDA and SQIVND (reference sequence). The CDR3 extends over 14 amino acids. V shed 0 bases and J shed 3 bases, with 7 bases lying between them. CDR3 amino acids: CASSIDRQTDTQYF. CDR3 DNA sequence: TGTGCCAGTAGTATAGATCGACAGACAGATACGCAGTATTTT.

The CDR3: CASSVAGHSKETQYF. The CDR3 DNA reads as TGTGCCAGCAGCGTAGCCGGACACTCAAAAGAGACCCAGTACTTC. The chain employs TRBV9 and TRBJ2-5; maybe TRBD1 (5 bases). Per germline, CDR1 SGDLS and CDR2 YYNGEE. The ends were cut back, 0 bases at V and 3 bases at J, with 12 bases in the middle. This CDR3 region has 15 residues.

The V and J genes are TRBV30 and TRBJ1-1, with D hard to call. The CDR3 consists of 16 residues. The V gene lost 2 bases and the J gene lost 5 bases, with 21 bases spanning the gap. The germline CDR1 and CDR2 sequences are GTSNPN and SVGIG (reference sequence). The CDR3 region is CAWSTDSRRRKTEAFF. The CDR3 bases are TGTGCCTGGAGTACGGATTCAAGAAGACGAAAAACTGAAGCTTTCTTT.

CDR3 in amino acids: CAWSRMDGSNQPQHF. CDR3 bases: TGTGCCTGGAGCCGTATGGACGGTAGCAATCAGCCCCAGCATTTT. This chain joins TRBV30 and TRBJ1-5, with no clear D. Between the trimmed V and J ends, which lost 3 bases and 0 bases, there was a span of 12 bases. The CDR3 length is 15 residues. The germline V gene encodes CDR1 GTSNPN and CDR2 SVGIG (reference sequence).

This chain links TRBV10-3 with TRBJ2-1, with 8 bases fitting TRBD1. CDR1 and CDR2 from the germline V gene are ENHRY and SYGVKD. V shed 6 bases, J shed 7 bases, and the junction held 8 bases outside the gene matches. This CDR3 spans 14 amino acids. CDR3 coding DNA: TGTGCCATCAGCCTGGACAGGGTAGGGAATGAGCAGTTCTTC. Protein product: CAISLDRVGNEQFF.

This chain uses TRBV2 with TRBJ2-7, with 8 nucleotides matching TRBD2. Germline CDR1 reads SNHLY; CDR2 reads FYNNEI. V shed 8 bases and J 7 bases; nucleotides not matched to a gene: 13. The CDR3 covers 14 residues. The CDR3 region has the DNA TGTGCCAGCTCAAAACCGCGGGGGGCGGGTGAGCAGTACTTC. Its protein product is CASSKPRGAGEQYF. The variable domain in full, with the rest retrieved from reference TRBV2 and TRBJ2-7, is EPEVTQTPSHQVTQMGQEVILRCVPISNHLYFYWYRQILGQKVEFLVSFYNNEISEKSEIFDDQFSVERPDGSNFTLKIRSTKLEDSAMYFCASSKPRGAGEQYFGPGTRLTVT.

The chain links TRBV5-1 to TRBJ2-3, with TRBD2 identical over 12 bases. With 4 bases clipped from V and 6 bases from J, the junction kept 3 bases outside the gene matches. Germline V gives CDR1 SGHRS, CDR2 YFSETQ. The CDR3 totals 14 residues. The CDR3 nucleotides read TGCGCCAGCAGCCCTAGCGGGAGGGAGGATACGCAGTATTTT. Protein product: CASSPSGREDTQYF.

This clone has only one observation. The rearrangement uses TRBV14 and TRBJ2-6; 9 bases align to TRBD1. This CDR3 is built from 18 residues. The germline gives CDR1 SGHDN, CDR2 FVKESK. J was trimmed by 2 bases and V by 2 bases; bases with no gene match: 7. The CDR3 sequence is CASSQLGTGFAGANVLTF. As DNA, the CDR3 is TGTGCCAGCAGCCAACTGGGGACAGGGTTTGCTGGGGCCAACGTCCTGACTTTC.

The chain is built from TRBV27 and TRBJ2-3; a weak D match, TRBD2 (6 bases). The CDR3 has 15 amino acids. Trimming removed 5 bases from V and 6 bases from J, with 18 bases in between. In germline, CDR1 is MNHEY, CDR2 SMNVEV (reference sequence). CDR3 bases: TGTGCCAGCAGTACCGGGGACTCCTCTGGGGATACGCAGTATTTT. This gives the protein CASSTGDSSGDTQYF.

The chain has TRBV6-5 and TRBJ2-7; 10 nucleotides line up with TRBD1. The CDR3 loop spans 14 amino acids. The V segment lost 2 bases and the J segment 5 bases; nucleotides outside the gene matches: 3. Germline CDR1 reads MNHEY; CDR2 reads SVGAGI. The CDR3 loop reads CASSYGTGDHEQYF. In nucleotides, the CDR3 is TGTGCCAGCAGTTACGGGACAGGGGACCACGAGCAGTACTTC.

This sequence joins TRBV28 and TRBJ1-1, with D perhaps matching TRBD1 (6 bases). The CDR3 has 16 amino acids. Germline V gives CDR1 MDHEN, CDR2 SYDVKM. Deletions cut 4 bases from V and 1 base from J, with 16 bases between. The CDR3 sequence: CASSWYKQGSNTEAFF. In DNA, the CDR3 is TGTGCCAGCAGTTGGTATAAGCAGGGGTCGAACACTGAAGCTTTCTTT. Supplemented by reference TRBV28 and TRBJ1-1, the full variable domain reads DVKVTQSSRYLVKRTGEKVFLECVQDMDHENMFWYRQDPGLGLRLIYFSYDVKMKEKGDIPEGYSVSREKKERFSLILESASTNQTSMYLCASSWYKQGSNTEAFFGQGTRLTVV.

The rearrangement uses TRBV7-3 and TRBJ2-3, with a tentative D call TRBD1 (5 bases). V was cut by 4 bases and J by 3 bases, with 8 bases left in between. Germline CDR1 reads SGHTA; CDR2 reads FQGTGA. There are 13 residues in the CDR3. Here the CDR3 DNA reads TGTGCCAGCAGCTCCCAGGGAACAGATACGCAGTATTTT. Protein: CASSSQGTDTQYF.

The chain recombines TRBV7-2 with TRBJ2-7, with no clear D. Per germline, CDR1 SGHTA and CDR2 FQGNSA. V lost 6 bases and J lost 7, with 16 bases in between. CDR3 length equals 13 residues. The CDR3 region has the DNA TGTGCCAGCAGGATAGGTGGGATACGGGAGCAGTACTTC. It translates to CASRIGGIREQYF.

The chain joins TRBV28 to TRBJ2-1, with a tentative D call TRBD1 (5 bases). The CDR3 contains 15 residues. Per germline, CDR1 MDHEN and CDR2 SYDVKM. V was pared by 7 bases and J by 0 bases, with 13 bases between. The CDR3 loop reads CASTLGLLSYNEQFF. The CDR3 DNA reads TGTGCCAGCACATTGGGGCTCCTCTCCTACAATGAGCAGTTCTTC. The whole variable domain, remainder taken from reference TRBV28 and TRBJ2-1, is DVKVTQSSRYLVKRTGEKVFLECVQDMDHENMFWYRQDPGLGLRLIYFSYDVKMKEKGDIPEGYSVSREKKERFSLILESASTNQTSMYLCASTLGLLSYNEQFFGPGTRLTVL.

The rearrangement links TRBV27 to TRBJ2-7; D is unclear. Trimming removed 5 bases from V and 4 bases from J, with 12 bases in between. The CDR3 totals 13 residues. Per the germline V gene, CDR1 is MNHEY and CDR2 is SMNVEV (reference sequence). The CDR3 DNA reads TGTGCCAGCAGTAACCCCAACAAGTACGAGCAGTACTTC. Its protein product is CASSNPNKYEQYF.

This rearrangement joins TRBV14 to TRBJ2-7, with D possibly being TRBD1 (6 bases). The CDR3 extends over 17 amino acids. V gave up 0 bases and J gave up 2 bases, with 17 bases separating them. From germline, CDR1 is SGHDN and CDR2 FVKESK. CDR3 sequence reads: CASSQDLLQGKTYEQYF. The CDR3 nucleotides are TGTGCCAGCAGCCAAGATCTGTTACAGGGAAAAACCTACGAGCAGTACTTC.

V usage is TRBV28 and J usage is TRBJ2-7, with 10 bases identical to TRBD1. Germline assignment: CDR1 MDHEN and CDR2 SYDVKM. J was trimmed by 4 bases and V by 3 bases; bases with no gene match: 6. The CDR3 is made up of 15 amino acids. The DNA for the CDR3 is TGTGCCAGCAGTTTGGCCGGGACAGGGGTGTACGAGCAGTACTTC. Protein product: CASSLAGTGVYEQYF.

This chain uses TRBV28 with TRBJ1-4; maybe TRBD1 (6 bases). This CDR3 region has 13 residues. CDR1 is MDHEN, CDR2 SYDVKM, per germline. The V end lost 6 bases, the J end lost 15 bases, and 20 bases lay between the germline ends. Written as DNA, the CDR3 is TGTGCCAGCAGGACGACCGGGACATTAAGGATGTTTTTT. Protein: CASRTTGTLRMFF.

This rearrangement joins TRBV19 to TRBJ2-5; D possibly corresponds to TRBD2 (6 bases). V lost 8 bases and J 5 bases, leaving 21 bases between the germline ends. Germline assignment: CDR1 LNHDA and CDR2 SQIVND (reference sequence). CDR3 length equals 15 residues. Here the CDR3 reads CASRRVAGPRETQYF. CDR3 sequence (DNA): TGTGCCAGTCGCCGGGTGGCGGGGCCCAGGGAGACCCAGTACTTC. Complete variable domain (other parts from reference TRBV19 and TRBJ2-5): DGGITQSPKYLFRKEGQNVTLSCEQNLNHDAMYWYRQDPGQGLRLIYYSQIVNDFQKGDIAEGYSVSREKKESFPLTVTSAQKNPTAFYLCASRRVAGPRETQYFGPGTRLLVL.

V is TRBV28 and J is TRBJ2-3; tentatively, D is TRBD1 (5 bases). CDR1 MDHEN and CDR2 SYDVKM come from the germline V gene. Trimming left V 5 bases short and J 4 bases short, with 16 bases between. The CDR3 has 15 residues. In nucleotides, the CDR3 is TGTGCCAGCAGTCCCCTCTACCAGGGCCCAGATACGCAGTATTTT. Its translation: CASSPLYQGPDTQYF.

The chain combines TRBV4-1 with TRBJ2-7, with 11 bases fitting TRBD1. CDR1 is MGHRA and CDR2 is YSYEKL in the germline V gene. Trimming took 6 bases from V and 11 from J; bases not matched to a gene: 12. The CDR3 contains 14 residues. The CDR3 is CASSAPGQGEEKYF. The CDR3 DNA reads TGCGCCAGCAGTGCGCCGGGACAGGGGGAGGAAAAGTACTTC.

The chain has TRBV15 and TRBJ2-5; tentatively, D is TRBD1 or TRBD2 (5 bases each). The CDR3 totals 15 residues. Trimming took 3 bases from V and 4 from J, leaving 15 bases between them. CDR1 LNHNV and CDR2 YYDKDF come from the germline V gene (reference sequence). The CDR3 DNA sequence: TGTGCCACCAGCAGGTCGGGACGTTTTGGAGAGACCCAGTACTTC. Protein product: CATSRSGRFGETQYF.